Below are 18 T cell receptor beta chains sequenced from a single sample in a study of CD8 T cells in ankylosing spondylitis. TCRdb reprocessed the 5' RACE reads with MiXCR, giving one entry per CDR3 protein. The repertoire includes approximately 69,000 distinct CDR3 sequences, about 5% of them detected once, and approximately 2.1% sits in the top ten. Sequencing used blood, either unsorted or a sorted T cell fraction (not recorded which). These receptor sequences come from a male donor with ankylosing spondylitis or in good health (not recorded which).

This clonotype was seen ten or more times. This chain connects TRBV30 to TRBJ1-3, with 7 bases identical to TRBD1. With 1 base clipped from V and 2 bases from J, the junction kept 2 bases outside the gene matches. The germline V gene has CDR1 GTSNPN and CDR2 SVGIG (reference sequence). The CDR3 is 14 amino acids. In DNA form, the CDR3 reads TGTGCCTGGAGTGAGACAGGGACTGGAAACACCATATATTTT. Its translation is CAWSETGTGNTIYF.

Ten or more counts support this clonotype. V usage is TRBV9 and J usage is TRBJ1-6, with 9 bases matching TRBD1. The CDR3 spans 15 residues. The germline gives CDR1 SGDLS, CDR2 YYNGEE. J lost 7 bases, V lost 3 bases, and 5 bases had no gene match. The chain's CDR3 is CASSARTGENSPLHF. The CDR3 DNA sequence: TGTGCCAGCAGCGCTAGGACAGGGGAGAATTCACCCCTCCACTTT.

The table lists this clonotype with a few counts. A read error may explain this, as a much larger clone is one base away. V gene TRBV20-1 combines with J gene TRBJ1-1; TRBD1 might be the D (6 bases). Germline V CDR1 and CDR2: DFQATT, SNEGSKA (reference sequence). The CDR3 is made up of 16 amino acids. The CDR3 protein is CCAKAVGIGGGTEAFF. The CDR3 DNA follows: TGCTGTGCTAAAGCGGTGGGTATAGGAGGGGGCACTGAAGCTTTCTTT.

The table lists this clonotype with a few counts. This chain connects TRBV9 to TRBJ1-1; 7 bases fit TRBD1. The CDR3 has 13 amino acids. V lost 4 bases to trimming and J lost 10 bases; unmatched junction nucleotides: 10. Per the germline V gene, CDR1 is SGDLS and CDR2 is YYNGEE. The CDR3 nucleotides read TGTGCCAGCAGCCCGCTCGTCCAGGGGGGAGCTTTCTTT. Its translation: CASSPLVQGGAFF.

This clonotype appeared many times. The chain uses TRBV12-3 or TRBV12-4 and TRBJ1-5; D is perhaps TRBD1 (5 bases). V was pared by 6 bases and J by 3 bases, with 18 bases between. The length of the CDR3 is 16 residues. The CDR3 DNA reads as TGTGCCAGCAGCCCAACCGTTACAGGTCTCAATCAGCCCCAGCATTTT. This sequence encodes CASSPTVTGLNQPQHF.

There are many counts of this clonotype. This rearrangement joins TRBV27 to TRBJ2-3; D gene ambiguous. Trimming stripped 5 bases from V and 2 bases from J, with 8 bases between. This CDR3 is 13 amino acids long. The germline V gene encodes CDR1 MNHEY and CDR2 SMNVEV (reference sequence). In DNA form, the CDR3 reads TGTGCCAGCAGTCGCCGGATCACAGATACGCAGTATTTT. Protein: CASSRRITDTQYF.

This clonotype was detected many times. The rearrangement joins TRBV20-1 to TRBJ1-5; D is unclear. The CDR3 loop spans 14 amino acids. CDR1 is DFQATT, CDR2 SNEGSKA, per germline (reference sequence). V dropped 0 bases and J dropped 9 bases, with 15 bases sitting between them. The CDR3: CSARDLGREGPQHF. For the CDR3, the DNA is TGCAGTGCTAGAGATTTAGGGAGGGAAGGGCCCCAGCATTTT.

This clonotype came up many times. The chain recombines TRBV9 with TRBJ1-5, with a weak D call TRBD1 (5 bases). The CDR3 consists of 14 residues. Germline loops: CDR1 SGDLS, CDR2 YYNGEE. V lost 4 bases, J lost 3 bases, and 11 bases lay in between. The CDR3 loop reads CASSPRDLNQPQHF. In DNA, the CDR3 is TGTGCCAGCAGCCCCCGGGACCTCAATCAGCCCCAGCATTTT.

This clonotype showed up many times. The chain recombines TRBV7-8 with TRBJ2-3, with TRBD2 matching 11 bases. The CDR3 contains 16 residues. V lost 3 bases to trimming and J lost 2 bases; unmatched junction nucleotides: 4. The germline V gene has CDR1 SGHVS and CDR2 FQNEAQ. For the CDR3, the DNA is TGTGCCAGCAGCTTCGGGACTAGCGGCCTCACAGATACGCAGTATTTT. It is translated as CASSFGTSGLTDTQYF.

This clonotype was recorded at least ten times. The chain carries TRBV6-1 and TRBJ2-2; 7 bases agree with TRBD2. V trimming: 7 bases; J trimming: 1 base; junction bases outside the gene matches: 6. Germline assignment: CDR1 MNHNS and CDR2 SASEGT. The CDR3 has 15 amino acids. This CDR3 reads CASNPWGGNTGELFF. The CDR3 region has the DNA TGTGCCAGCAACCCTTGGGGGGGGAACACCGGGGAGCTGTTTTTT.

This clonotype has ten or more counts. The chain is built from TRBV5-1 and TRBJ1-1; possibly TRBD1 for D (6 bases). V gave up 3 bases and J gave up 0 bases, with 15 bases separating them. This CDR3 region has 16 residues. Germline assignment: CDR1 SGHRS and CDR2 YFSETQ. The CDR3 DNA reads TGCGCCAGCAGCTCCGCCCCGGACAGAGTGAACACTGAAGCTTTCTTT. It translates to CASSSAPDRVNTEAFF.

Many counts were recorded for this clonotype. The V call is TRBV5-1, the J call TRBJ2-2, with 10 bases aligning to TRBD1. The V segment lost 5 bases and the J segment 5 bases; nucleotides outside the gene matches: 9. Per germline, CDR1 SGHRS and CDR2 YFSETQ. This CDR3 contains 16 residues. The chain's CDR3 is CASSPGTGEITGELFF. CDR3 nucleotides: TGCGCCAGCAGTCCCGGGACAGGGGAGATAACCGGGGAGCTGTTTTTT.

This clonotype was counted ten times or more. The gene calls are TRBV18 and TRBJ2-5; TRBD2 matches 10 bases. The CDR3 sequence is 14 residues long. Per the germline V gene, CDR1 is KGHSH and CDR2 is LQKENI. V lost 6 bases and J lost 3; bases outside the gene matches: 4. Here the CDR3 reads CASSSSGGKETQYF. The CDR3 DNA reads as TGTGCCAGCTCTTCTAGCGGGGGAAAAGAGACCCAGTACTTC.

There are many counts of this clonotype. The chain joins TRBV7-2 to TRBJ2-3; 13 bases align to TRBD2. Germline CDR1 reads SGHTA; CDR2 reads FQGNSA. The CDR3 runs to 16 residues. The ends lost 5 bases at V and 4 bases at J; junction bases unmatched: 6. CDR3 coding DNA: TGTGCCAGCAGCACCACTAGCGGGGGGGGCGCAGATACGCAGTATTTT. It codes for CASSTTSGGGADTQYF.

This clonotype was recorded at least ten times. The chain is built from TRBV7-3 and TRBJ1-1; 7 bases match TRBD1. CDR1 is SGHTA, CDR2 FQGTGA, per germline. The CDR3 loop spans 13 amino acids. V trimming: 5 bases; J trimming: 8 bases; junction bases outside the gene matches: 8. The CDR3 nucleotides read TGTGCCAGCAGCACAAACCCGACAGGGGAAGCTTTCTTT. Translated: CASSTNPTGEAFF.

This clonotype occurred many times. This sequence joins TRBV18 and TRBJ2-5, with TRBD1 matching over 8 bases. The CDR3 spans 13 residues. Germline assignment: CDR1 KGHSH and CDR2 LQKENI. The J segment lost 2 bases and the V segment lost 6 bases, leaving 2 bases of the junction unmatched. In DNA form, the CDR3 reads TGTGCCAGCTCGACAGGGGAGCAAGAGACCCAGTACTTC. It yields the protein CASSTGEQETQYF.

This clonotype has at least ten counts. This sequence joins TRBV20-1 and TRBJ2-3; D is undetermined. The V gene's germline CDR1 is DFQATT and CDR2 SNEGSKA (reference sequence). Trimming took 1 base from V and 0 from J, leaving 5 bases between them. The CDR3 runs 13 residues. CDR3 region: CSARARSTDTQYF. CDR3 DNA sequence: TGCAGTGCTAGAGCTCGTAGCACAGATACGCAGTATTTT.

This clonotype occurred many times. The chain has TRBV12-3 or TRBV12-4 and TRBJ2-6; the D is unclear. This CDR3 contains 14 residues. Trimming removed 5 bases from V and 2 bases from J, with 7 bases in between. CDR3 nucleotide sequence: TGTGCCAGCAGTCCACAGACTGGGGCCAACGTCCTGACTTTC. The encoded protein is CASSPQTGANVLTF.